This TCR beta chain appears in the sequencing data of a study of T cell responses to AZD1222 COVID-19 vaccine. A word on this clone: Its target is not known.

Germline V gives CDR1 SGHDT, CDR2 YYEEEE. V dropped 4 bases and J dropped 2; count of bases not matched to a gene: 6. The CDR3 runs to 17 residues. Regarding the study as a whole: Clonal diversity may have been underestimated, and the donors were mostly white British, with more females than males.

Clones were sequenced by immunoSEQ multiplex PCR, and TCRdb holds only the in-frame ones, with some missing. This table holds approximately 73,000 clones, around 84% found once. The sample consisted of peripheral blood, taken on day 0 of AZD1222 vaccination. The chain links TRBV5-6 to TRBJ2-2; the match to TRBD1 covers 12 bases. The origin of this receptor is an adult in good health. CDR3 residues: CASSRDRGQVNTGELFF. CDR3 sequence (DNA): TGTGCCAGCAGCCGGGACAGGGGGCAGGTAAACACCGGGGAGCTGTTTTTT. The complete variable domain, with remaining parts taken from reference TRBV5-6 and TRBJ2-2, reads DAGVTQSPTHLIKTRGQQVTLRCSPKSGHDTVSWYQQALGQGPQFIFQYYEEEERQRGNFPDRFSGHQFPNYSSELNVNALLLGDSALYLCASSRDRGQVNTGELFFGEGSRLTVL.